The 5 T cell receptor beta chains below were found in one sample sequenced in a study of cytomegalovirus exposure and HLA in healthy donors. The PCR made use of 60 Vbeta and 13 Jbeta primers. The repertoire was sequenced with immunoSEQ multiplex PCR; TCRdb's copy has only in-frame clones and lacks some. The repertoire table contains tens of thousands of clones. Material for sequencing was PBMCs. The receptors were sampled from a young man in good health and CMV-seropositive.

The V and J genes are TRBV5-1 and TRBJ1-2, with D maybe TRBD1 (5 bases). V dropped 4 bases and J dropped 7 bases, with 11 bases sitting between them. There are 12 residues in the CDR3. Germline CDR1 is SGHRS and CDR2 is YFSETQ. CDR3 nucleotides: TGCGCCAGCAGCCCGGGGGAGAGTGGCTACACCTTC. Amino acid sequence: CASSPGESGYTF.

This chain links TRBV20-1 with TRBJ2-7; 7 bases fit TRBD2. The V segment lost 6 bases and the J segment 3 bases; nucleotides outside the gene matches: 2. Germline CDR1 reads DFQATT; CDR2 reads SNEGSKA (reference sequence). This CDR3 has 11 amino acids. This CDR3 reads CSAERGYEQYF. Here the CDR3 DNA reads TGCAGTGCGGAGCGGGGCTACGAGCAGTACTTC.

Here the CDR3 reads CASSQRREKLFF. The DNA of the CDR3 is TGTGCCAGCAGTCAGAGGCGGGAAAAACTGTTTTTT. The rearrangement links TRBV6-5 to TRBJ1-4; D call uncertain. CDR3 length equals 12 residues. Germline V gene data show CDR1 as MNHEY and CDR2 as SVGAGI. Trimming removed 5 bases at V and 8 bases at J, with 9 bases between.

This CDR3 is CASSIGMANTEAFF. The CDR3 DNA reads TGTGCCAGTAGTATTGGTATGGCTAACACTGAAGCTTTCTTT. V gene TRBV19 combines with J gene TRBJ1-1; no clear D. This CDR3 has 14 residues. CDR1 is LNHDA and CDR2 is SQIVND in the germline V gene (reference sequence). V shed 3 bases and J shed 2 bases, with 10 bases lying between them.

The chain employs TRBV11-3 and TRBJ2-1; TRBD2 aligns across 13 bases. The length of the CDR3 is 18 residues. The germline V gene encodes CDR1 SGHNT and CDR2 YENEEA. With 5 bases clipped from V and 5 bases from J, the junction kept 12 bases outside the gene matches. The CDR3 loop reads CASSPRGLAGPDDNEQFF. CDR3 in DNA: TGTGCCAGCAGCCCTAGGGGACTAGCGGGACCTGACGACAATGAGCAGTTCTTC.